The table lists the clone carrying this T cell receptor (beta chain) with a few counts. The data stem from a study of blood T cells in healthy people across ages. At least 5.5 micrograms of total RNA were extracted per sample. The CDR3 sequence is 16 residues long. The germline V gene encodes CDR1 SEHNR and CDR2 FQNEAQ (reference sequence). V was pared by 3 bases and J by 1 base, with 7 bases of the junction left unmatched. It was with a sample-barcoded 5' primer and a J-beta primer mix that a second PCR of roughly 6 to 11 cycles was run. From the 5' RACE reads, TCRdb called clonotypes with MiXCR, one entry per CDR3 protein. The sample has approximately 780,000 distinct CDR3 sequences, 20% to 30% seen once. The data were also submitted as part of a second study, on T cells of mothers and their children.

J is TRBJ2-5 and V is TRBV7-9, with 8 bases lining up with TRBD2. Sequenced material: blood. The sequence came from a boy younger than 18 in good health. This CDR3 is CASSLARTSLQETQYF. The CDR3 bases are TGTGCCAGCAGCTTGGCTCGGACTAGCCTCCAAGAGACCCAGTACTTC.